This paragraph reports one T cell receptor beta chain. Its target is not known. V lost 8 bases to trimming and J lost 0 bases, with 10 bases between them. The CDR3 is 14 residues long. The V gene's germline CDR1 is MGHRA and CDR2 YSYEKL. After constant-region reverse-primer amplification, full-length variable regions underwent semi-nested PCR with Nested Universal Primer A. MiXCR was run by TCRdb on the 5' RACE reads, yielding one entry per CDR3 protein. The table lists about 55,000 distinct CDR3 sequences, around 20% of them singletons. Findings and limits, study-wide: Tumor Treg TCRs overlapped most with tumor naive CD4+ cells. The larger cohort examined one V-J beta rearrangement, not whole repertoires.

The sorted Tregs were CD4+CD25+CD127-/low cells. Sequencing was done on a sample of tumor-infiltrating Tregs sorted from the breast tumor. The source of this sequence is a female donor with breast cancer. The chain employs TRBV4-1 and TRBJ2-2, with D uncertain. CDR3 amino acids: CASGLTANTGELFF. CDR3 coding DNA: TGCGCCAGCGGCCTGACGGCGAACACCGGGGAGCTGTTTTTT.